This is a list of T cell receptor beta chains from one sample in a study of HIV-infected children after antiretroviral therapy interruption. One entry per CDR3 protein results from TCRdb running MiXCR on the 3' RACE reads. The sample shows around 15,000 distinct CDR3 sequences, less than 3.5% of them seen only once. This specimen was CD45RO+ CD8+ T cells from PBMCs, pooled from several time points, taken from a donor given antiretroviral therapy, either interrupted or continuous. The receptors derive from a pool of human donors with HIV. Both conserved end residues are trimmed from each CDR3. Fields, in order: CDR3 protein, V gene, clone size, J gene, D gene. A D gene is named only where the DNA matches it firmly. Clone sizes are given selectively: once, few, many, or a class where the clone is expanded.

CDR3 protein: SVPRGGQATEAF
V gene: TRBV29-1
clone size: many
J gene: TRBJ1-1
D gene: -

CDR3 protein: ASTKEGLPSTDTQY
V gene: TRBV27
clone size: many
J gene: TRBJ2-3
D gene: -

CDR3 protein: ASSDRVTDEAF
V gene: TRBV2
clone size: many
J gene: TRBJ1-1
D gene: -

CDR3 protein: ASSPTSGVPNEQF
V gene: TRBV10-2
clone size: many
J gene: TRBJ2-1
D gene: TRBD2

CDR3 protein: ASSSMVGGNTEAF
V gene: TRBV6-5
clone size: -
J gene: TRBJ1-1
D gene: -

CDR3 protein: ASSQAETQY
V gene: TRBV4-1
clone size: many
J gene: TRBJ2-5
D gene: -

CDR3 protein: ASRGLATDTQY
V gene: TRBV19
clone size: many
J gene: TRBJ2-3
D gene: TRBD2

CDR3 protein: ASSNYAFDTDTQY
V gene: TRBV19
clone size: many
J gene: TRBJ2-3
D gene: -

CDR3 protein: ASSYRTSGYGHSTDTQY
V gene: TRBV6-5
clone size: many
J gene: TRBJ2-3
D gene: TRBD2

CDR3 protein: ASSSSKTSGEQETQY
V gene: TRBV12-3/TRBV12-4
clone size: many
J gene: TRBJ2-5
D gene: TRBD2

CDR3 protein: ASSSPRGPKNIQY
V gene: TRBV12-3/TRBV12-4
clone size: many
J gene: TRBJ2-4
D gene: -

CDR3 protein: ATETASH
V gene: TRBV12-5
clone size: many
J gene: TRBJ1-6
D gene: -

CDR3 protein: ASSDAGTAYEQY
V gene: TRBV6-1
clone size: many
J gene: TRBJ2-7
D gene: -

CDR3 protein: ASRLAGGTYEQY
V gene: TRBV27
clone size: many
J gene: TRBJ2-7
D gene: TRBD2

CDR3 protein: ASSTRTGEQY
V gene: TRBV27
clone size: many
J gene: TRBJ2-7
D gene: -

CDR3 protein: ASSHEVPMGKLF
V gene: TRBV11-2
clone size: many
J gene: TRBJ1-4
D gene: -

CDR3 protein: ASSYSTQKGQGLSEQY
V gene: TRBV6-2/TRBV6-3
clone size: many
J gene: TRBJ2-7
D gene: TRBD1

CDR3 protein: ASSLVGGGTYNEQF
V gene: TRBV5-1
clone size: medium-sized
J gene: TRBJ2-1
D gene: -

CDR3 protein: AWSLQGYYNEQF
V gene: TRBV30
clone size: many
J gene: TRBJ2-1
D gene: TRBD1

CDR3 protein: ASSEGQENTEAF
V gene: TRBV6-1
clone size: many
J gene: TRBJ1-1
D gene: -

CDR3 protein: ASSRSSGEDGYEQY
V gene: TRBV13
clone size: few
J gene: TRBJ2-7
D gene: -

CDR3 protein: ASSQEDSRTDTQY
V gene: TRBV4-2
clone size: many
J gene: TRBJ2-3
D gene: -

CDR3 protein: ASPQGGSDGELF
V gene: TRBV7-2
clone size: -
J gene: TRBJ2-2
D gene: -